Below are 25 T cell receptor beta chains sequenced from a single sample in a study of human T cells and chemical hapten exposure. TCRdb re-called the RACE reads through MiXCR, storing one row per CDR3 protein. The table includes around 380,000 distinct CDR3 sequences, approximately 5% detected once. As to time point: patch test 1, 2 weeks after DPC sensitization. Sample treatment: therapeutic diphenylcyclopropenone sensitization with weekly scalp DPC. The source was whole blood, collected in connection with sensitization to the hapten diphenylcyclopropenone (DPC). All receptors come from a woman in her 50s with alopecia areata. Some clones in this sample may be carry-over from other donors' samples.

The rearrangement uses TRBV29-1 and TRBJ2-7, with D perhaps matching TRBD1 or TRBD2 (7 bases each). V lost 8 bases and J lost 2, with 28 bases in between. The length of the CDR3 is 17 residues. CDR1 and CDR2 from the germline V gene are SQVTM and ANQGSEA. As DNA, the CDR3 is TGCAGCTCCTTGGGGAGGGGACCGGGACAGCGGACCTACGAGCAGTACTTC. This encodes CSSLGRGPGQRTYEQYF.

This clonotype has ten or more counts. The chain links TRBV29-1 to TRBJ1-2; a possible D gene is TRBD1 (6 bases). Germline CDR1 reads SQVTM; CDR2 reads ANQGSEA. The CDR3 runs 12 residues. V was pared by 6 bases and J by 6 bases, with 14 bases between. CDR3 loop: CSVGAGADGYTF. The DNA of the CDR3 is TGCAGCGTGGGAGCGGGGGCGGATGGCTACACCTTC.

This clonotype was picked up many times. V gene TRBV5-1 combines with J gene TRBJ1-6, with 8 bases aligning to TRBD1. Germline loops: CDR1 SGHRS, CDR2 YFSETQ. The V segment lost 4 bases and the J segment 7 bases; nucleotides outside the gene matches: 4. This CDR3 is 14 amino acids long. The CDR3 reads CASSVDRGNSPLHF. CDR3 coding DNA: TGCGCCAGCAGCGTCGACAGGGGCAATTCACCCCTCCACTTT.

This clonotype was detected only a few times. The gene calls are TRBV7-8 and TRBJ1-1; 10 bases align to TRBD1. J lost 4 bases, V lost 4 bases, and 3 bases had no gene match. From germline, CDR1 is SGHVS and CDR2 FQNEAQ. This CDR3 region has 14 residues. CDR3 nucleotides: TGTGCCAGCAGCTCCCGGGACAGGGGCACTGAAGCTTTCTTT. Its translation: CASSSRDRGTEAFF.

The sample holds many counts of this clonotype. The CDR3 DNA is TGTGCCAGCAGTTACGGGGCAATGAACACTGAAGCTTTCTTT. Residues: CASSYGAMNTEAFF. This chain connects TRBV6-5 to TRBJ1-1; D is possibly TRBD1 (5 bases). This CDR3 is built from 14 residues. Germline values: CDR1 MNHEY, CDR2 SVGAGI. The ends were cut back, 2 bases at V and 0 bases at J, with 7 bases in the middle.

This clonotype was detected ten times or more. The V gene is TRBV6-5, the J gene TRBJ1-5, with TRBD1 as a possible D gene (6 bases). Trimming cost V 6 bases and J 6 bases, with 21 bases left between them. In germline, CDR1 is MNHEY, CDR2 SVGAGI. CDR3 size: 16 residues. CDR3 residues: CASRGGGVGAVQPQHF. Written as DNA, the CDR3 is TGTGCCAGCAGAGGGGGGGGAGTAGGGGCGGTTCAGCCCCAGCATTTT.

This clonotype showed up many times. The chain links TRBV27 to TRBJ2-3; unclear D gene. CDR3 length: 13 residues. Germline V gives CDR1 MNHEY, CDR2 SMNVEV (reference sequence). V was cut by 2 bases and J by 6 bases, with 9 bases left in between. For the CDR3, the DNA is TGTGCCAGCAGTTTAGGTAGGGCGGATACGCAGTATTTT. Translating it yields CASSLGRADTQYF.

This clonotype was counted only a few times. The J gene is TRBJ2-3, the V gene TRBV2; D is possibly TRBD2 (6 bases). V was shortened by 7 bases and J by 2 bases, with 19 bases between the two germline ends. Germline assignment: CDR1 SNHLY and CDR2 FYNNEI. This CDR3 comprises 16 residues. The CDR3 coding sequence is TGTGCCAGCACCGTCCCCGGAGGGGAGTACACAGATACGCAGTATTTT. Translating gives CASTVPGGEYTDTQYF. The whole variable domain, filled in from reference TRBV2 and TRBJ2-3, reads EPEVTQTPSHQVTQMGQEVILRCVPISNHLYFYWYRQILGQKVEFLVSFYNNEISEKSEIFDDQFSVERPDGSNFTLKIRSTKLEDSAMYFCASTVPGGEYTDTQYFGPGTRLTVL.

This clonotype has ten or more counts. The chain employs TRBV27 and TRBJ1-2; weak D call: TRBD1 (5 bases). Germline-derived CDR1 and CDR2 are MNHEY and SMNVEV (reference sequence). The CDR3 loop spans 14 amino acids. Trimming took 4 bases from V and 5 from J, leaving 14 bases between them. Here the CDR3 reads CASSSPGLEYGYTF. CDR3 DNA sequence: TGTGCCAGCAGTTCACCGGGACTAGAATATGGCTACACCTTC.

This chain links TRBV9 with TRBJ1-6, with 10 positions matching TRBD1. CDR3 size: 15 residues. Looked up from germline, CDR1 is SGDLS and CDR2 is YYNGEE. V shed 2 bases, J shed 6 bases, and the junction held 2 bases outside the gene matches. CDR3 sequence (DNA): TGTGCCAGCAGCGTGGGACAGGGGAGTAATTCACCCCTCCACTTT. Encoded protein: CASSVGQGSNSPLHF.

The CDR3 loop is CASSYGQDYGYTF. CDR3 DNA sequence: TGTGCCAGCAGCTACGGACAGGACTATGGCTACACCTTC. The V call is TRBV7-9, the J call TRBJ1-2, with 7 bases that match TRBD1. V trimming: 4 bases; J trimming: 3 bases; junction bases outside the gene matches: 2. The CDR3 length is 13 residues. Germline CDR1 and CDR2: SEHNR and FQNEAQ (reference sequence).

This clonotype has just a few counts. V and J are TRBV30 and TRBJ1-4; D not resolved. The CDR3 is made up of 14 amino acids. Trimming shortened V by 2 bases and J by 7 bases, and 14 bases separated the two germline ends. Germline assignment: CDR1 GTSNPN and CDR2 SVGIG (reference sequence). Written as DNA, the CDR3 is TGTGCCTGGAGTTACGAGGGCGCTTTTGAAAAACTGTTTTTT. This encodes CAWSYEGAFEKLFF.

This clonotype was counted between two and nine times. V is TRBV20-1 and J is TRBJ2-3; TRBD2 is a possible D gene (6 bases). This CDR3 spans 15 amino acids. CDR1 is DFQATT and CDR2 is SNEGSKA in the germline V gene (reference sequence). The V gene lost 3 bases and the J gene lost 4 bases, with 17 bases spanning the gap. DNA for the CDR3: TGCAGTGCTAGTGTTTGGCGGGAAGTGGCAGATACGCAGTATTTT. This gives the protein CSASVWREVADTQYF.

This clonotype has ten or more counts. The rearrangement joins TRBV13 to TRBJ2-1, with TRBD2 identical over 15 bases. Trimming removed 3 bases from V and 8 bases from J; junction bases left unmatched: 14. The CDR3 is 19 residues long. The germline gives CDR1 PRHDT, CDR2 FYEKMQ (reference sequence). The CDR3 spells CASSLGLAGGPRTMDEQFF. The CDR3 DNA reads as TGTGCCAGCAGCTTGGGACTAGCGGGGGGTCCTAGGACGATGGATGAGCAGTTCTTC.

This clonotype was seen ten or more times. This chain's CDR3 is CASSFVTGANSPLHF. Here the CDR3 DNA reads TGTGCCAGCAGCTTCGTTACAGGGGCCAATTCACCCCTCCACTTT. The genes are TRBV7-2 and TRBJ1-6; 7 bases map to TRBD1. Germline V gene data show CDR1 as SGHTA and CDR2 as FQGNSA. J was trimmed by 7 bases and V by 3 bases; bases with no gene match: 6. This CDR3 comprises 15 residues.

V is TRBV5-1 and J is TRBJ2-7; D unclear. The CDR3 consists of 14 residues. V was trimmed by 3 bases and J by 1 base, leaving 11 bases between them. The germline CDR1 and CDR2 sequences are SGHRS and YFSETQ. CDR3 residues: CASSWVDQSYEQYF. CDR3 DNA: TGCGCCAGCAGCTGGGTGGACCAATCCTACGAGCAGTACTTC.

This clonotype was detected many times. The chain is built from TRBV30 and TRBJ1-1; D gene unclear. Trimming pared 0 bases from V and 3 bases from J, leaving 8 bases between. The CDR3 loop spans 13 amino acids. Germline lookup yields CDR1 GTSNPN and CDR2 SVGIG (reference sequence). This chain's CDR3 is CAWSVPVYTEAFF. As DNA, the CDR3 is TGTGCCTGGAGTGTACCGGTCTACACTGAAGCTTTCTTT.

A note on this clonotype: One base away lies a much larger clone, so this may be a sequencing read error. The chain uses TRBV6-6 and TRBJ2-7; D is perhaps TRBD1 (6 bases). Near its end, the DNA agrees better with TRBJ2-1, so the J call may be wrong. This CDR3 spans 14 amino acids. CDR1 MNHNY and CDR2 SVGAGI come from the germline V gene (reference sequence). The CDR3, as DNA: TGTGCCAGCAGGCCCCCGGGACAACCATACGAGCAGTTCTTC. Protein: CASRPPGQPYEQFF.

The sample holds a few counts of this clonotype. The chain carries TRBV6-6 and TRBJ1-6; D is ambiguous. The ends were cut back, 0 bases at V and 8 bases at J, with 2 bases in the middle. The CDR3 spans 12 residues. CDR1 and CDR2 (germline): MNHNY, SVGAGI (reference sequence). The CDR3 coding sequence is TGTGCCAGCAGTTACTCCGATTCACCCCTCCACTTT. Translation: CASSYSDSPLHF.

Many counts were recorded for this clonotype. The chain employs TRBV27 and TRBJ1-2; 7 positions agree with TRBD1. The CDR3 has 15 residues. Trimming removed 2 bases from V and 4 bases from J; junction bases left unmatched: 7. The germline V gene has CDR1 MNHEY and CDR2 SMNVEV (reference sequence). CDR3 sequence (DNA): TGTGCCAGCAGTTTAATGACAGGGCTTTCCTATGGCTACACCTTC. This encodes CASSLMTGLSYGYTF.

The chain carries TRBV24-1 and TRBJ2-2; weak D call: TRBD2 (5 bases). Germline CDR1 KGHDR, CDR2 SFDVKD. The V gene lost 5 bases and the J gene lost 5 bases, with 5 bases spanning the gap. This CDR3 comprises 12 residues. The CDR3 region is CATSGGTGELFF. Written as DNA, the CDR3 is TGTGCCACCAGTGGAGGGACCGGGGAGCTGTTTTTT.

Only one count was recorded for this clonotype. The CDR3, as DNA: TGTGCCAGCAGCGGCGGGAGCGGGAGGCCCGGAACCGGGGAGCTGTTTTTT. Its translation is CASSGGSGRPGTGELFF. The chain combines TRBV5-4 with TRBJ2-2; 9 bases align to TRBD2. Germline-derived CDR1 and CDR2 are SGHNT and YYREEE (reference sequence). The CDR3 has 17 residues. V lost 4 bases and J lost 5; bases outside the gene matches: 12. Using reference TRBV5-4 and TRBJ2-2 for the parts outside the CDR3, the full variable domain is ETGVTQSPTHLIKTRGQQVTLRCSSQSGHNTVSWYQQALGQGPQFIFQYYREEENGRGNFPPRFSGLQFPNYSSELNVNALELDDSALYLCASSGGSGRPGTGELFFGEGSRLTVL.

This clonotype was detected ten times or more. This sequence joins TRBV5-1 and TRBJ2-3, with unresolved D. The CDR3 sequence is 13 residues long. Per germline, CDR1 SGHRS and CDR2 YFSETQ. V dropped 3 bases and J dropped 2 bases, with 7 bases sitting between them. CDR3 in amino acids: CASSSDTTDTQYF. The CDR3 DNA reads TGCGCCAGCAGCTCTGATACCACAGATACGCAGTATTTT.

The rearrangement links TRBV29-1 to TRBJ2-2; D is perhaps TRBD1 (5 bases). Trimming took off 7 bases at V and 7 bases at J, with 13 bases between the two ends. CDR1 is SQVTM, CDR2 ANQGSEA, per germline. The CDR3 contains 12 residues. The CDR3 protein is CSAEPGNGELFF. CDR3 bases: TGCAGCGCTGAGCCAGGGAACGGGGAGCTGTTTTTT.

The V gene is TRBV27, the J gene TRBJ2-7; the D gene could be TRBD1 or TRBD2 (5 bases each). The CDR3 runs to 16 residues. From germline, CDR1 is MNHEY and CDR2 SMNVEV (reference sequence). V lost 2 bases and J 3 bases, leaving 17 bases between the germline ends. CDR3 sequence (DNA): TGTGCCAGCAGTTTAGGTCCGGGACCCATGGTCTACGAGCAGTACTTC. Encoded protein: CASSLGPGPMVYEQYF.